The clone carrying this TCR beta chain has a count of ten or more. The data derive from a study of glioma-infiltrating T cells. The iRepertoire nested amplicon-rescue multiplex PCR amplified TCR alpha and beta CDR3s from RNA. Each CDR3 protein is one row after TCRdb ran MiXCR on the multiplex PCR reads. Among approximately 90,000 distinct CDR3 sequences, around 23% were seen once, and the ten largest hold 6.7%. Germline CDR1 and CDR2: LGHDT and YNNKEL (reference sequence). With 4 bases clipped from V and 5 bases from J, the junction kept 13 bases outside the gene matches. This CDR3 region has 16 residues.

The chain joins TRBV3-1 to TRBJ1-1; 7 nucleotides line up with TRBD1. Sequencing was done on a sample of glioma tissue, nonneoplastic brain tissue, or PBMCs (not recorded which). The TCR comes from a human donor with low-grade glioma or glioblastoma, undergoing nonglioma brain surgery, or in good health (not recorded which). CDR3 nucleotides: TGTGCCAGCAGCCCACGGACAGGACGATCGAATACTGAAGCTTTCTTT. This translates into CASSPRTGRSNTEAFF.